Shown below are 15 T cell receptor beta chains from a single sample sequenced in a study of blood T cell repertoires in COVID-19. Here immunoSEQ multiplex PCR was the method, and the copy in TCRdb shows in-frame clones only, minus some. The data show about 45,000 clones, with about 85% seen just once and around 10% held by the top ten. The sample was peripheral blood. Receptor source: a woman older than 75 with active COVID-19.

The J gene is TRBJ1-1, the V gene TRBV29-1, with 7 bases fitting TRBD1. The CDR3 runs to 12 residues. Trimming cost V 7 bases and J 1 base; bases outside gene matches: 3. Germline V gene data show CDR1 as SQVTM and CDR2 as ANQGSEA. CDR3 DNA: TGCAGCGCTGACAGGGCGAACACTGAAGCTTTCTTT. The encoded protein is CSADRANTEAFF.

CDR3 sequence (DNA): TGTGCCAGCAGTTACGGGAGGGGCTATGGCTACACCTTC. Residues: CASSYGRGYGYTF. The V call is TRBV6-5, the J call TRBJ1-2, with D possibly matching TRBD1 (5 bases). The germline gives CDR1 MNHEY, CDR2 SVGAGI. V dropped 2 bases and J dropped 4 bases, with 8 bases sitting between them. CDR3 length: 13 amino acids.

The rearrangement joins TRBV9 to TRBJ2-5; TRBD2 aligns across 8 bases. There are 14 residues in the CDR3. The germline V gene has CDR1 SGDLS and CDR2 YYNGEE. V shed 3 bases, J shed 3 bases, and the junction held 4 bases outside the gene matches. This CDR3 is CASSGGGTKETQYF. In nucleotides, the CDR3 is TGTGCCAGCAGCGGCGGGGGGACCAAAGAGACCCAGTACTTC.

The rearrangement joins TRBV3-1 (or the pseudogene TRBV3-2) to TRBJ1-2, with 7 bases that match TRBD1. The CDR3 covers 14 residues. The V segment lost 1 base and the J segment 3 bases; nucleotides outside the gene matches: 2. Germline-derived CDR1 and CDR2 are LGHDT and YNNKEL (reference sequence). The CDR3, as DNA: TGTGCCAGCAGCCAAGGACAGGGATACTATGGCTACACCTTC. It yields the protein CASSQGQGYYGYTF.

The rearrangement uses TRBV7-8 and TRBJ2-7; weak D call: TRBD2 (6 bases). Trimming shortened V by 0 bases and J by 5 bases, and 14 bases separated the two germline ends. The CDR3 is 15 amino acids. The V gene's germline CDR1 is SGHVS and CDR2 FQNEAQ. As DNA, the CDR3 is TGTGCCAGCAGCTTAGCGGGGACTCTAGGCCACGAGCAGTACTTC. Protein sequence: CASSLAGTLGHEQYF.

The chain is built from TRBV6-5 and TRBJ2-7; D perhaps matches TRBD2 (6 bases). The CDR3 contains 13 residues. V was shortened by 6 bases and J by 6 bases, with 15 bases between the two germline ends. Germline V CDR1 and CDR2: MNHEY, SVGAGI. The CDR3 region has the DNA TGTGCCAGCAGCTTGGGGGTGGGGGGCGAGCAGTACTTC. This gives the protein CASSLGVGGEQYF.

This sequence joins TRBV5-4 and TRBJ2-3; 9 nucleotides line up with TRBD2. CDR1 is SGHNT and CDR2 is YYREEE in the germline V gene (reference sequence). J was trimmed by 7 bases and V by 2 bases; bases with no gene match: 11. There are 16 residues in the CDR3. This chain's CDR3 is CASSLYGGGASYTQYF. The CDR3 nucleotides read TGTGCCAGCAGCTTATACGGCGGGGGGGCCTCGTATACGCAGTATTTT.

V is TRBV4-1 and J is TRBJ1-2; 8 bases are a match to TRBD1. The V gene's germline CDR1 is MGHRA and CDR2 YSYEKL. This CDR3 spans 16 amino acids. Trimming took 0 bases from V and 4 from J; bases not matched to a gene: 7. CDR3 protein: CASSQEGQERGYGYTF. CDR3 in DNA: TGCGCCAGCAGCCAAGAGGGACAGGAGAGGGGCTATGGCTACACCTTC.

The count of this clone is one. The chain recombines TRBV20-1 with TRBJ2-4; TRBD1 matches 8 bases. The CDR3 covers 14 residues. Germline V gene sequence: CDR1 DFQATT, CDR2 SNEGSKA (reference sequence). V gave up 3 bases and J gave up 0 bases; unmatched junction bases: 1. The CDR3 protein is CSASDRGAKNIQYF. Written as DNA, the CDR3 is TGCAGTGCTAGTGACAGGGGAGCCAAAAACATTCAGTACTTC.

The chain recombines TRBV6-2 or TRBV6-3 with TRBJ2-5; 7 nucleotides match TRBD1. The CDR3 covers 15 residues. V lost 5 bases, J lost 1 base, and 7 bases stayed unmatched. Germline values: CDR1 MNHEY, CDR2 SVGEGT. Here the CDR3 reads CASSTQGRGQETQYF. CDR3 sequence (DNA): TGTGCCAGCAGTACACAGGGGAGAGGCCAAGAGACCCAGTACTTC.

The V gene is TRBV20-1, the J gene TRBJ1-2; D gene unclear. Trimming took off 6 bases at V and 7 bases at J, with 12 bases between the two ends. CDR1 is DFQATT and CDR2 is SNEGSKA in the germline V gene (reference sequence). There are 11 residues in the CDR3. CDR3 loop: CSAREVFGYTF. CDR3 in DNA: TGCAGTGCCCGAGAGGTTTTTGGCTACACCTTC.

The chain carries TRBV5-3 and TRBJ1-6; 8 bases are a match to TRBD1. TRBV5-3 qualifies as an ORF whose function is uncertain. V trimming: 1 base; J trimming: 9 bases; junction bases outside the gene matches: 6. The CDR3 loop spans 15 amino acids. This CDR3 reads CARSLPDRVISPLHF. CDR3 in DNA: TGTGCCAGAAGCTTGCCGGACAGGGTTATTTCACCCCTCCACTTT.

This clone was counted a single time. The CDR3 DNA is TGTGCCAGCACCCCTCGGGGGGCCCTTTACAATGAGCAGTTCTTC. This gives the protein CASTPRGALYNEQFF. V gene TRBV27 combines with J gene TRBJ2-1; TRBD2 might be the D (7 bases). The germline V gene has CDR1 MNHEY and CDR2 SMNVEV (reference sequence). Deletions cut 7 bases from V and 4 bases from J, with 17 bases between. CDR3 length: 15 amino acids.

The rearrangement uses TRBV5-4 and TRBJ1-2, with D possibly matching TRBD1 (6 bases). Deletions cut 3 bases from V and 4 bases from J, with 10 bases between. The CDR3 sequence is 13 residues long. Looked up from germline, CDR1 is SGHNT and CDR2 is YYREEE (reference sequence). CDR3 region: CASSSTGSYGYTF. The DNA of the CDR3 is TGTGCCAGCAGCTCGACAGGTTCCTATGGCTACACCTTC.

The chain combines TRBV6-6 with TRBJ2-2, with D unresolved. The CDR3 runs 15 residues. Trimming removed 6 bases at V and 4 bases at J, with 15 bases between. Germline lookup yields CDR1 MNHNY and CDR2 SVGAGI (reference sequence). The CDR3 bases are TGTGCCAGCAGCCCATCCATTCCCGGCACCGGGGAGCTGTTTTTT. It translates to CASSPSIPGTGELFF.